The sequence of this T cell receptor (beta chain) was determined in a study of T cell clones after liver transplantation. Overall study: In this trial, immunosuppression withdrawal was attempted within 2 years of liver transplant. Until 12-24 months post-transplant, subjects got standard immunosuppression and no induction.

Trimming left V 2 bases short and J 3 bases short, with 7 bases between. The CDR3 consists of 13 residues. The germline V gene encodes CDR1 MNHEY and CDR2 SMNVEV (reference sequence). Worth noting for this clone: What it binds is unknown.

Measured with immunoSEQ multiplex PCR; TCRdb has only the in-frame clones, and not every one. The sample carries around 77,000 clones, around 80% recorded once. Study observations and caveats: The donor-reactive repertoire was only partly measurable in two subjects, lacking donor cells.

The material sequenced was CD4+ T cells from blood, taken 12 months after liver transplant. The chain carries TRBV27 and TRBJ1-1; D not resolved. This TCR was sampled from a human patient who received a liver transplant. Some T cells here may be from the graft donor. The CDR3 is CASSLNRDTEAFF. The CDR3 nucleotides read TGTGCCAGCAGTTTAAATAGGGACACTGAAGCTTTCTTT.